This T cell receptor (beta chain) was documented in a study of T cells of healthy individuals. TCRdb recomputed calls from the 5' RACE reads with MiXCR, one row per CDR3 protein. The profile covers around 63,000 distinct CDR3 sequences, with around 15% appearing a single time and approximately 4.6% taken by the ten largest. In its sample, this clonotype was seen a few times. This receptor was identified in a human donor in good health.

The chain's CDR3 is CASSQDHLGAEGTQYF. The DNA of the CDR3 is TGCGCCAGCAGCCAAGATCACTTGGGGGCAGAGGGGACCCAGTACTTC. This sequence joins TRBV4-1 and TRBJ2-5; the D gene is possibly TRBD1 (6 bases). The V gene's germline CDR1 is MGHRA and CDR2 YSYEKL. Trimming removed 0 bases from V and 7 bases from J, with 18 bases in between. This CDR3 comprises 16 residues.